This T cell receptor beta chain originates from a study of control samples from healthy donors and cancer patients. Germline values: CDR1 WNHNN, CDR2 SYGVQD (reference sequence). V was pared by 0 bases and J by 12 bases, with 12 bases between. The CDR3 length is 13 residues. Libraries were prepared by immunoSEQ multiplex PCR; TCRdb keeps only in-frame clonotypes and omits some of them. The sample shows roughly 24,000 clones, 75% to 85% of them seen only once. Sequencing was carried out using PBMCs. The chain carries TRBV10-1 and TRBJ2-1; possibly TRBD1 for D (6 bases). The origin of this receptor is a man aged 55 to 69 with colorectal cancer. As DNA, the CDR3 is TGCGCCAGCAGTGAGTCTGGGGTCAGGGGGCAGTTCTTC. Its translation: CASSESGVRGQFF.